This TCR beta chain is drawn from a study of blood T cell repertoires in COVID-19. Assay used: immunoSEQ multiplex PCR; TCRdb lists only in-frame clones, some missing. The data hold approximately 290,000 clones, with roughly 90% observed a single time. The CDR3 length is 14 residues. Germline V gives CDR1 SGHRS, CDR2 YFSETQ. Trimming took 8 bases from V and 7 from J; bases not matched to a gene: 9. The chain carries TRBV5-1 and TRBJ2-4, with 10 bases identical to TRBD1. The sequence was obtained from a man aged 18 to 29 with active or convalescent COVID-19. Specimen: peripheral blood. CDR3 nucleotide sequence: TGCGCCAGTTCCTACCCGGGACAGGGGAACATTCAGTACTTC. This encodes CASSYPGQGNIQYF.